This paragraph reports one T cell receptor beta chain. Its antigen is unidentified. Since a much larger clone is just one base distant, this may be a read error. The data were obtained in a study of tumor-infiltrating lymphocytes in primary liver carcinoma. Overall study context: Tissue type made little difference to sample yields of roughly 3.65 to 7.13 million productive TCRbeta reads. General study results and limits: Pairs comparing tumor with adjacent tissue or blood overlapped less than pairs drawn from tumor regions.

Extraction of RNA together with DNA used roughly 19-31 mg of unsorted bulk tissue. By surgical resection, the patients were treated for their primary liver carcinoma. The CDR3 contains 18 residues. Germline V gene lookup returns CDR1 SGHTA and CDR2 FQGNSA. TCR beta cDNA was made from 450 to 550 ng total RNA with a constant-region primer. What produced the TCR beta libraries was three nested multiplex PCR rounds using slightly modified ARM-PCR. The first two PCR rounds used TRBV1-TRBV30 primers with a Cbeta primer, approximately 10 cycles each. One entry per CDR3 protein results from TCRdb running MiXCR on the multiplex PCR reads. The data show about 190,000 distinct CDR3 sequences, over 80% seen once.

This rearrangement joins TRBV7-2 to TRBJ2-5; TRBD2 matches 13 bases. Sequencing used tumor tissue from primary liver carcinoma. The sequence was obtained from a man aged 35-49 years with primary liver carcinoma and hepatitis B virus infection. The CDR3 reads CASSSPPGTSGIQEAQYF. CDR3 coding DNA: TGTGCCAGCAGCTCTCCTCCCGGGACTAGCGGGATTCAAGAGGCCCAGTACTTC.